The clone carrying this T cell receptor (beta chain) has a count of ten or more. Antigen unknown. In the library, unique molecular identifiers were attached to individual cDNA molecules. The authors' processing: The number of TCRs in each sample had a median of 95,638 and spanned 23,224 to 690,600. TCRdb used MiXCR to reprocess the RACE reads, holding one entry per CDR3 protein. TCRdb's processing, not the authors' own work, is the source of the V and J calls. This sample has about 46,000 distinct CDR3 sequences; over 3.5% occur once, and the top ten carry about 1.5%. These data are taken from a study of human T cells and chemical hapten exposure. The study's findings and limits: High-frequency TCRs, those above 1 in 1000, stayed the same after DPC sensitization.

The CDR3 has 20 residues. The germline V gene has CDR1 SGHRS and CDR2 YFSETQ. J lost 1 base, V lost 3 bases, and 18 bases had no gene match. Specified time point: healthy volunteer bleed at 2 weeks. Extraction of total RNA was performed on unfractionated whole blood. The sequence was obtained from a female donor in good health. Some clones in this sample may be carry-over from other donors' samples. The chain joins TRBV5-1 to TRBJ2-5; TRBD1 matches 10 bases. The material sequenced was whole blood. The CDR3 nucleotides read TGCGCCAGCAGCTCCCTAAGGGACAGGGGAAAGGAATGGCCCCAAGAGACCCAGTACTTC. Encoded protein: CASSSLRDRGKEWPQETQYF.